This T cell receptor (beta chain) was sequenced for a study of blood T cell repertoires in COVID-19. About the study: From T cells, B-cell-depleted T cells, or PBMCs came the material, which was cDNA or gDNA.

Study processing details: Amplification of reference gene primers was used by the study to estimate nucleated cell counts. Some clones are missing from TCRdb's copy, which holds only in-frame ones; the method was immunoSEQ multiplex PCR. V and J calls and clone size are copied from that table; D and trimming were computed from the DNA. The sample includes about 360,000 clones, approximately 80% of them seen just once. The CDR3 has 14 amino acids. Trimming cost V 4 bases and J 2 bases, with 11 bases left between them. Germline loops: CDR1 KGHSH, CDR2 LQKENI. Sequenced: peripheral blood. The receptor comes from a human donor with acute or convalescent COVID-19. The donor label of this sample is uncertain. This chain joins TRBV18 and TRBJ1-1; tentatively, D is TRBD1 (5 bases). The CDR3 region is CASSLRTLNTEAFF. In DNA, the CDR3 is TGTGCCAGCTCACTACGGACACTTAACACTGAAGCTTTCTTT.